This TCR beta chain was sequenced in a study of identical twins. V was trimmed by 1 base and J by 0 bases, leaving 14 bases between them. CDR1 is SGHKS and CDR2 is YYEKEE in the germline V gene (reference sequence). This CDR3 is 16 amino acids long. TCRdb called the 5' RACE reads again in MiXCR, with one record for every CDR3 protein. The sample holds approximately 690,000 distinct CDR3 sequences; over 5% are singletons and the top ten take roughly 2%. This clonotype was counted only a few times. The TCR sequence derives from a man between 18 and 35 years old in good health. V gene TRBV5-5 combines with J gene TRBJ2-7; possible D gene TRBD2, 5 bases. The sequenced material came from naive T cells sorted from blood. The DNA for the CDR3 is TGTGCCAGCAGCTTGTATTGGACTGGGAGCTCCTACGAGCAGTACGTC. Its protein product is CASSLYWTGSSYEQYV.